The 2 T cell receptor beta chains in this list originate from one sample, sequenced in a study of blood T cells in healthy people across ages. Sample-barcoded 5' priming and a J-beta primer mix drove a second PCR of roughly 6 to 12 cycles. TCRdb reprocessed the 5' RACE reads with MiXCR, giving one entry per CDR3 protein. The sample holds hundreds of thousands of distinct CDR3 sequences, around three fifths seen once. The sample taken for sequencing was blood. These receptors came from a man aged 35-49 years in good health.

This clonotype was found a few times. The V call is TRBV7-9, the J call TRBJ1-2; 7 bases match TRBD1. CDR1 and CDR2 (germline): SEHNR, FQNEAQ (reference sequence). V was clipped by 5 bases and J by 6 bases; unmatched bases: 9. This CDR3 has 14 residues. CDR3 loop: CASSTRQGTDGYTF. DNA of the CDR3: TGTGCCAGCAGCACAAGACAGGGAACGGATGGCTACACCTTC.

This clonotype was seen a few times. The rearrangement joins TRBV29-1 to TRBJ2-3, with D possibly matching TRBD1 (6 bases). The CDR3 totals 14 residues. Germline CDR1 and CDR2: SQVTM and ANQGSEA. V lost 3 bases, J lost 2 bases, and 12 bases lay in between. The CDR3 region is CSVDLGTTTDTQYF. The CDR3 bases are TGCAGCGTTGACCTGGGGACAACCACAGATACGCAGTATTTT.